What follows are 24 T cell receptor beta chains derived from one specimen sequenced in a study of CD8+CD57+ T cells in acquired aplastic anemia. Genomic DNA provided the template from which TCR beta VDJ and CDR3 profiles were obtained. TCRdb independently ran MiXCR on the reads; one entry per CDR3 protein. The sample has about 190,000 distinct CDR3 sequences; under 70% are singletons. Input material: sorted CD4+, CD8+, or CD8+CD57+ T cells (not recorded which) from PBMCs. The receptors shown here come from a human donor with severe aplastic anemia or a healthy control (not recorded which).

CDR3 nucleotide sequence: TGTGCCAGCAGCGCGACTAGCGGGGGGGAAACCTACGAGCAGTACTTC. Amino acids: CASSATSGGETYEQYF. V usage is TRBV9 and J usage is TRBJ2-7; 14 bases align to TRBD2. CDR1 and CDR2 (germline): SGDLS, YYNGEE. The CDR3 covers 16 residues. The trim removed 3 bases at V and 2 bases at J, leaving 4 bases unmatched.

In the case of this clonotype: Its ends do not fully match the called genes, so a read error is possible. The chain recombines TRBV7-9 with TRBJ1-1, with 7 bases identical to TRBD1. This CDR3 region has 13 residues. CDR1 and CDR2 from the germline V gene are SEHNR and FQNEAQ (reference sequence). CDR3 DNA: TGCGCCAGCAGGCCCCCAGGGGGCACTGAAGCTTTCTTT. Its translation: CASRPPGGTEAFF.

The chain is built from TRBV24-1 and TRBJ2-3; TRBD1 aligns across 8 bases. The CDR3 consists of 14 residues. V was pared by 6 bases and J by 5 bases, with 6 bases of the junction left unmatched. Germline CDR1 KGHDR, CDR2 SFDVKD. The CDR3, as DNA: TGTGCCACCAGTCTAGGACAGGGAGGAGATACGCAGTATTTT. It codes for CATSLGQGGDTQYF.

This clonotype was detected a few times. J is TRBJ2-5 and V is TRBV6-5; D uncertain. The better agreement between TRBJ2-7 and the DNA end casts doubt on the J call. The CDR3 is 11 amino acids. Germline V gives CDR1 MNHEY, CDR2 SVGAGI. CDR3 in DNA: TGTGCCAGCAGTTACCTCTACGAGCAGTACTTC. It codes for CASSYLYEQYF.

The chain combines TRBV7-9 with TRBJ1-2; tentative D call: TRBD1 (5 bases). In germline, CDR1 is SEHNR, CDR2 FQNEAQ (reference sequence). The CDR3 is 15 amino acids. V was shortened by 2 bases and J by 5 bases, with 15 bases between the two germline ends. CDR3 nucleotides: TGTGCCAGCAGCTTACTCCGGGGCATCCAATATGGCTACACCTTC. It specifies CASSLLRGIQYGYTF.

Concerning this clonotype itself: This may arise from a read error, as a much more abundant clone is one base away. This likely comes from a read error, as the CDR3 has no conserved phenylalanine or tryptophan at its end. V gene TRBV19 combines with J gene TRBJ2-1, with TRBD2 as a possible D gene (5 bases). The CDR3 totals 13 residues. From germline, CDR1 is LNHDA and CDR2 SQIVND (reference sequence). With 1 base removed from V and 6 bases from J, the gap between germline ends came to 7 bases. CDR3 region: CASSIGEGNEQFS. The CDR3 DNA is TGTGCCAGTAGTATAGGTGAGGGCAATGAGCAGTTCTCC.

The V gene is TRBV12-3 or TRBV12-4, the J gene TRBJ2-3; no reliable D call. The V end lost 5 bases, the J end lost 1 base, and 7 bases lay between the germline ends. This CDR3 is built from 13 residues. The CDR3 here is CASSPSGTDTQYF. The DNA for the CDR3 is TGTGCCAGCAGTCCGTCAGGCACAGATACGCAGTATTTT.

This sequence joins TRBV7-9 and TRBJ2-7, with a possible D match to TRBD2 (7 bases). The length of the CDR3 is 14 residues. Trimming stripped 6 bases from V and 5 bases from J, with 17 bases between. The germline V gene has CDR1 SEHNR and CDR2 FQNEAQ (reference sequence). The CDR3: CASRSRGGEDEQYF. The DNA of the CDR3 is TGTGCCAGCAGGAGTAGGGGGGGGGAGGACGAGCAGTACTTC.

The rearrangement joins TRBV14 to TRBJ2-1; 8 bases align to TRBD1. V dropped 1 base and J dropped 8; count of bases not matched to a gene: 10. Germline V gene lookup returns CDR1 SGHDN and CDR2 FVKESK. The CDR3 has 16 amino acids. As DNA, the CDR3 is TGTGCCAGCAGCCAAGTACCGGGACAGGCGGTCGATGAGCAGTTCTTC. This gives the protein CASSQVPGQAVDEQFF.

The chain recombines TRBV4-2 with TRBJ2-2, with D possibly matching TRBD2 (6 bases). CDR3 size: 15 residues. V dropped 1 base and J dropped 4 bases, with 10 bases sitting between them. Germline CDR1 LGHNA, CDR2 YNFKEQ. The CDR3 region is CASSQGRAGTGELFF. The DNA for the CDR3 is TGTGCCAGCAGCCAAGGGAGGGCCGGCACCGGGGAGCTGTTTTTT.

The chain carries TRBV7-9 and TRBJ2-7, with TRBD1 matching 8 bases. This CDR3 contains 14 residues. From germline, CDR1 is SEHNR and CDR2 FQNEAQ (reference sequence). V shed 5 bases and J 3 bases; nucleotides not matched to a gene: 6. The CDR3 nucleotides read TGTGCCAGCAGCCAGACAGGGGCCGACTACGAGCAGTACTTC. Protein sequence: CASSQTGADYEQYF.

V is TRBV7-3 and J is TRBJ2-2; 7 bases are shared with TRBD2. There are 16 residues in the CDR3. V trimming: 3 bases; J trimming: 7 bases; junction bases outside the gene matches: 11. Germline CDR1 SGHTA, CDR2 FQGTGA. As DNA, the CDR3 is TGTGCCAGCAGCTTGGGGAGGACTAGTCTTGGCGGGGAGCTGTTTTTT. It yields the protein CASSLGRTSLGGELFF.

The rearrangement joins TRBV7-9 to TRBJ2-1; TRBD2 is a possible D gene (5 bases). With 11 bases removed from V and 3 bases from J, the gap between germline ends came to 11 bases. Germline CDR1 SEHNR, CDR2 FQNEAQ (reference sequence). This CDR3 has 12 residues. This CDR3 reads CAGSRDYNEQFF. CDR3 DNA sequence: TGTGCCGGAAGCCGGGACTACAATGAGCAGTTCTTC.

The chain couples TRBV29-1 to TRBJ2-7, with TRBD1 identical over 11 bases. Looked up from germline, CDR1 is SQVTM and CDR2 is ANQGSEA. This CDR3 region has 14 residues. V was clipped by 4 bases and J by 2 bases; unmatched bases: 4. This CDR3 reads CSVVGQGVTYEQYF. The CDR3 DNA follows: TGCAGCGTTGTGGGACAGGGGGTGACCTACGAGCAGTACTTC.

Remarks on this clonotype: One end of the junction is discordant with germline, which a read error may explain. The V gene is TRBV15, the J gene TRBJ1-6; D perhaps matches TRBD1 (5 bases). CDR1 is LNHNV and CDR2 is YYDKDF in the germline V gene (reference sequence). The CDR3 contains 13 residues. CDR3 DNA: TGTGCCACCTGCAGAGGATGGGGGACACCCCTCCACTTT. Protein product: CATCRGWGTPLHF.

The chain combines TRBV6-5 with TRBJ1-2, with D possibly TRBD1 on 5 matching bases. The CDR3 is 13 amino acids. Germline V gene sequence: CDR1 MNHEY, CDR2 SVGAGI. V dropped 0 bases and J dropped 13 bases, with 15 bases sitting between them. The CDR3 DNA sequence: TGTGCCAGCAGTTACTCCGGGGACGGACCCAGCACCTTC. It specifies CASSYSGDGPSTF.

This clonotype was found a few times. The chain combines TRBV7-3 with TRBJ2-1, with 11 bases identical to TRBD2. CDR3 length: 17 amino acids. V was pared by 3 bases and J by 0 bases, with 4 bases of the junction left unmatched. CDR1 is SGHTA and CDR2 is FQGTGA in the germline V gene. DNA for the CDR3: TGTGCCAGCAGCTTGGGGCTAGCGGGAGGCTCCTACAATGAGCAGTTCTTC. Translation: CASSLGLAGGSYNEQFF. Drawing the rest from reference TRBV7-3 and TRBJ2-1, the complete variable domain is GAGVSQTPSNKVTEKGKYVELRCDPISGHTALYWYRQSLGQGPEFLIYFQGTGAADDSGLPNDRFFAVRPEGSVSTLKIQRTERGDSAVYLCASSLGLAGGSYNEQFFGPGTRLTVL.

The chain recombines TRBV20-1 with TRBJ2-5; the match to TRBD2 covers 7 bases. The ends lost 5 bases at V and 7 bases at J; junction bases unmatched: 10. The CDR3 covers 13 residues. The germline CDR1 and CDR2 sequences are DFQATT and SNEGSKA (reference sequence). In DNA form, the CDR3 reads TGCAGTGCTTCTCCTAGCGGAGGAGGGACCCAGTACTTC. Its protein product is CSASPSGGGTQYF.

The V and J genes are TRBV3-1 and TRBJ2-7, with TRBD2 identical over 14 bases. Germline V lookup: CDR1 LGHDT, CDR2 YNNKEL (reference sequence). V lost 5 bases and J lost 2; bases outside the gene matches: 8. The CDR3 is 17 amino acids. CDR3 residues: CASSFPGTSGRAYEQYF. CDR3 in DNA: TGTGCCAGCAGCTTTCCCGGGACTAGCGGGAGAGCCTACGAGCAGTACTTC.

The chain carries TRBV7-9 and TRBJ2-3, with 9 positions matching TRBD2. Germline lookup yields CDR1 SEHNR and CDR2 FQNEAQ (reference sequence). Losses at the gene ends were 2 bases for V and 3 bases for J; bases not matched to a gene: 6. The CDR3 spans 16 residues. CDR3 residues: CASSLRGGGGTDTQYF. The CDR3 DNA follows: TGTGCCAGCAGCTTACGTGGCGGGGGGGGTACAGATACGCAGTATTTT.

The chain employs TRBV10-1 and TRBJ2-2; 8 bases line up with TRBD2. This CDR3 contains 17 residues. Per the germline V gene, CDR1 is WNHNN and CDR2 is SYGVQD (reference sequence). The V and J ends lost 4 bases and 2 bases, in that order; junction bases with no gene match: 9. The CDR3 reads CASSVLKSGGNTGELFF. Written as DNA, the CDR3 is TGCGCCAGCAGTGTCCTCAAGAGCGGGGGAAACACCGGGGAGCTGTTTTTT.

This clonotype occurred a few times. The J gene is TRBJ2-7, the V gene TRBV10-2, with TRBD1 identical over 7 bases. After removal of 6 bases from V and 2 bases from J, the junction contained 10 bases not matched to a gene. CDR1 WSHSY and CDR2 SAAADI come from the germline V gene. This CDR3 has 15 residues. The DNA of the CDR3 is TGCGCCAGCAGCTTGGCAGGGGGTCGGGCCTACGAGCAGTACTTC. It codes for CASSLAGGRAYEQYF.

The CDR3: CSVVGGSTDTQYF. CDR3 coding DNA: TGCAGCGTTGTTGGCGGGAGCACAGATACGCAGTATTTT. This rearrangement joins TRBV29-1 to TRBJ2-3; D is possibly TRBD2 (5 bases). The CDR3 totals 13 residues. V was cut by 4 bases and J by 0 bases, with 8 bases left in between. Germline CDR1 SQVTM, CDR2 ANQGSEA.

This clonotype was seen a few times. This chain connects TRBV20-1 to TRBJ1-2, with D possibly TRBD1 on 6 matching bases. With 2 bases removed from V and 5 bases from J, the gap between germline ends came to 12 bases. The CDR3 is 13 amino acids. Germline V gives CDR1 DFQATT, CDR2 SNEGSKA (reference sequence). Here the CDR3 reads CSARLWDTYGYTF. The DNA for the CDR3 is TGCAGTGCTAGACTATGGGACACGTATGGCTACACCTTC.